The rows below give T cell receptor beta chains drawn from one sample of a study of response to subunit inactivated influenza vaccine. MiXCR, run by TCRdb on the RT-PCR reads, gives a single entry per CDR3 protein. This sample yields roughly 500,000 distinct CDR3 sequences, of which more than 15% are seen a single time; over 2.5% belongs to the top ten. The sample was CD4+ T cells sorted from PBMCs, taken around 25 months after vaccination. Source of these receptors: a man between 50 and 75 years old who received an inactivated influenza vaccine. The CDR3 runs from the conserved cysteine through the conserved F or W. D genes are given only for firm matches. Clone size is stated in some rows and not others, as once, few, many or a class when expanded.

clone size: many; V gene: TRBV29-1; J gene: TRBJ2-7; D gene: -; CDR3 DNA: TGCAGCGTTGCGTTCAGGAGCTCCTACGAGCAGTACTTC; CDR3 protein: CSVAFRSSYEQYF
clone size: many; V gene: TRBV20-1; J gene: TRBJ2-3; D gene: TRBD2; CDR3 DNA: TGCAGTGCTGGGACTAGCGCAGATACGCAGTATTTT; CDR3 protein: CSAGTSADTQYF
clone size: -; V gene: TRBV4-1; J gene: TRBJ2-3; D gene: -; CDR3 DNA: TGCGCCAGCAGCAACCAACAGGTACTAGGTACAGATACGCAGTATTTT; CDR3 protein: CASSNQQVLGTDTQYF
clone size: -; V gene: TRBV5-1; J gene: TRBJ1-1; D gene: -; CDR3 DNA: TGCGCCAGCAGCTTGATTGGGGATGGGACTGAAGCTTTCTTT; CDR3 protein: CASSLIGDGTEAFF
clone size: many; V gene: TRBV5-1; J gene: TRBJ2-1; D gene: -; CDR3 DNA: TGCGCCAGCAGCTTGGGCGACAGCATGGACTACAATGAGCAGTTCTTC; CDR3 protein: CASSLGDSMDYNEQFF
clone size: few; V gene: TRBV4-3; J gene: TRBJ2-2; D gene: -; CDR3 DNA: TGCGCCAGCAGCCAAGATGGGGCAGGGACTACCGGGGAGCTGTTTTTT; CDR3 protein: CASSQDGAGTTGELFF
clone size: -; V gene: TRBV20-1; J gene: TRBJ1-4; D gene: -; CDR3 DNA: TGCAGTGCTAGTCCCTCAACTAATGAAAAACTGTTTTTT; CDR3 protein: CSASPSTNEKLFF
clone size: many; V gene: TRBV3-1; J gene: TRBJ2-4; D gene: -; CDR3 DNA: TGTGCCAGCAGCCAAGGGCAGGCCACGAGGGGAGACATTCAGTACTTC; CDR3 protein: CASSQGQATRGDIQYF
clone size: -; V gene: TRBV28; J gene: TRBJ1-1; D gene: -; CDR3 DNA: TGTGCCAGCAGGCAGGGCTTATTTTCGAACACTGAAGCTTTCTTT; CDR3 protein: CASRQGLFSNTEAFF
clone size: -; V gene: TRBV20-1; J gene: TRBJ2-5; D gene: -; CDR3 DNA: TGCAGTGCGGTGAAGGGACGAGAGACCCAGTACTTC; CDR3 protein: CSAVKGRETQYF
clone size: -; V gene: TRBV20-1; J gene: TRBJ2-5; D gene: -; CDR3 DNA: TGCAGTGCTAGCGGGGCCGTGGTAGAGACCCAGTACTTC; CDR3 protein: CSASGAVVETQYF
clone size: -; V gene: TRBV12-3/TRBV12-4; J gene: TRBJ2-2; D gene: -; CDR3 DNA: TGTGCCAGCACCTCGTTCCCAACAAACACCGGGGAGCTGTTTTTT; CDR3 protein: CASTSFPTNTGELFF
clone size: -; V gene: TRBV24-1; J gene: TRBJ1-1; D gene: -; CDR3 DNA: TGTGCCACCAGAAGTAGCATGAACACTGAAGCTTTCTTT; CDR3 protein: CATRSSMNTEAFF
clone size: few; V gene: TRBV6-2/TRBV6-3; J gene: TRBJ2-2; D gene: -; CDR3 DNA: TGTGCCAGCAGACAAAATAGGGAGAACACCGGGGAGCTGTTTTTT; CDR3 protein: CASRQNRENTGELFF
clone size: few; V gene: TRBV6-2/TRBV6-3; J gene: TRBJ2-7; D gene: TRBD2; CDR3 DNA: TGTGCCAGCAACGTTCTAGGCGGGGGGAGCGAGCAGTACTTC; CDR3 protein: CASNVLGGGSEQYF
clone size: -; V gene: TRBV6-2/TRBV6-3; J gene: TRBJ2-3; D gene: -; CDR3 DNA: TGTGCCAGCAGTTACCATAAGCGGCCCACAGATACGCAGTATTTT; CDR3 protein: CASSYHKRPTDTQYF
clone size: -; V gene: TRBV3-1; J gene: TRBJ2-2; D gene: -; CDR3 DNA: TGTGCCAGCAGCCAAGGCAGACACACCGGGGAGCTGTTTTTT; CDR3 protein: CASSQGRHTGELFF
clone size: few; V gene: TRBV29-1; J gene: TRBJ2-7; D gene: -; CDR3 DNA: TGCAGCGTTGAAATCTCCCGTTCAGTCAACGAGCAGTACTTC; CDR3 protein: CSVEISRSVNEQYF
clone size: -; V gene: TRBV29-1; J gene: TRBJ2-3; D gene: -; CDR3 DNA: TGCAGCGTTGAGCCCAGGGTCACAGATACGCAGTATTTT; CDR3 protein: CSVEPRVTDTQYF
clone size: few; V gene: TRBV6-2/TRBV6-3; J gene: TRBJ2-2; D gene: -; CDR3 DNA: TGTGCCAGCAGTCCCTCGGCGGGGGAGCTGTTTTTT; CDR3 protein: CASSPSAGELFF
clone size: few; V gene: TRBV2; J gene: TRBJ2-5; D gene: TRBD2; CDR3 DNA: TGTGCCATAAGGAGGGAGGGAGAGACCCAGTACTTC; CDR3 protein: CAIRREGETQYF
clone size: -; V gene: TRBV12-3/TRBV12-4; J gene: TRBJ2-3; D gene: -; CDR3 DNA: TGTGCCAGCAGAACAGGGATTGATACGCAGTATTTT; CDR3 protein: CASRTGIDTQYF
clone size: few; V gene: TRBV6-2/TRBV6-3; J gene: TRBJ1-6; D gene: -; CDR3 DNA: TGTGCCAGCAGTTTTGGCCAGCAGAATTCACCCCTCCACTTT; CDR3 protein: CASSFGQQNSPLHF
clone size: -; V gene: TRBV5-1; J gene: TRBJ1-1; D gene: -; CDR3 DNA: TGCGCCAGCAGCCCGGACCTGGGGCGCACTGAAGCTTTCTTT; CDR3 protein: CASSPDLGRTEAFF
clone size: many; V gene: TRBV12-3/TRBV12-4; J gene: TRBJ1-5; D gene: TRBD1; CDR3 DNA: TGTGCCAGCATGATACAGGGGGCCGGTCAGCCCCAGCATTTT; CDR3 protein: CASMIQGAGQPQHF
clone size: -; V gene: TRBV4-2; J gene: TRBJ2-3; D gene: -; CDR3 DNA: TGTGCCAGCAGCCAATTCGGGACTCCTAGCACAGATACGCAGTATTTT; CDR3 protein: CASSQFGTPSTDTQYF
clone size: -; V gene: TRBV3-1; J gene: TRBJ2-7; D gene: -; CDR3 DNA: TGTGCCAGCAGCCGCAGGGTAGGATCCGAGCAGTACTTC; CDR3 protein: CASSRRVGSEQYF
clone size: many; V gene: TRBV9; J gene: TRBJ2-5; D gene: -; CDR3 DNA: TGTGCCAGCAGCGTAGATGCGGGATCGTACCAAGAGACCCAGTACTTC; CDR3 protein: CASSVDAGSYQETQYF
clone size: -; V gene: TRBV6-2/TRBV6-3; J gene: TRBJ2-7; D gene: -; CDR3 DNA: TGTGCCAGCAGGCTGGGACTTTCAGGCCCCTACGAGCAGTACTTC; CDR3 protein: CASRLGLSGPYEQYF
clone size: few; V gene: TRBV7-2; J gene: TRBJ1-1; D gene: -; CDR3 DNA: TGTGCCAGCAGCCACGGGACGGTGAACACTGAAGCTTTCTTT; CDR3 protein: CASSHGTVNTEAFF
clone size: -; V gene: TRBV4-3; J gene: TRBJ1-2; D gene: -; CDR3 DNA: TGCGCCAGCAGCCAAATTGGGCAAAACTATGGCTACACCTTC; CDR3 protein: CASSQIGQNYGYTF
clone size: few; V gene: TRBV29-1; J gene: TRBJ2-5; D gene: -; CDR3 DNA: TGCAGCGTTTCCCCTGTAAAAGAGACCCAGTACTTC; CDR3 protein: CSVSPVKETQYF
clone size: few; V gene: TRBV7-9; J gene: TRBJ2-1; D gene: TRBD2; CDR3 DNA: TGTGCCAGCAGCTCCGGGACTAGTAACAATGAGCAGTTCTTC; CDR3 protein: CASSSGTSNNEQFF
clone size: few; V gene: TRBV7-8; J gene: TRBJ2-7; D gene: -; CDR3 DNA: TGTGCCAGCAGCCTTAGCGTTTCCGAGCAGTACTTC; CDR3 protein: CASSLSVSEQYF
clone size: few; V gene: TRBV27; J gene: TRBJ1-2; D gene: TRBD1; CDR3 DNA: TGTGCCAGCACCGGTGGGTCAGGGGGCTACGGCTACACCTTC; CDR3 protein: CASTGGSGGYGYTF
clone size: many; V gene: TRBV7-9; J gene: TRBJ1-2; D gene: -; CDR3 DNA: TGTGCCAGCAGCCCCGGACAGTACTATGGCTACACCTTC; CDR3 protein: CASSPGQYYGYTF
clone size: -; V gene: TRBV20-1; J gene: TRBJ2-3; D gene: -; CDR3 DNA: TGCAGTGCTGGGATCGGGGCTAGCGGCACAGATACGCAGTATTTT; CDR3 protein: CSAGIGASGTDTQYF
clone size: few; V gene: TRBV15; J gene: TRBJ1-2; D gene: TRBD1; CDR3 DNA: TGTGCCACCAGCAGAGATAAGGGGGCTTATGGCTACACCTTC; CDR3 protein: CATSRDKGAYGYTF
clone size: -; V gene: TRBV20-1; J gene: TRBJ1-5; D gene: -; CDR3 DNA: TGCAGTGCGTGGGCCGACACTAGCAATCAGCCCCAGCATTTT; CDR3 protein: CSAWADTSNQPQHF
clone size: -; V gene: TRBV18; J gene: TRBJ2-1; D gene: TRBD2; CDR3 DNA: TGTGCCAGCTCACCACCTAATACCGGACTAGCGGGAAAGGATGAGCAGTTCTTC; CDR3 protein: CASSPPNTGLAGKDEQFF
clone size: many; V gene: TRBV12-3/TRBV12-4; J gene: TRBJ1-1; D gene: -; CDR3 DNA: TGTGCCAGCAGTTTGGAGGGAGGAGTCGCTGAAGCTTTCTTT; CDR3 protein: CASSLEGGVAEAFF
clone size: many; V gene: TRBV2; J gene: TRBJ2-1; D gene: TRBD2; CDR3 DNA: TGTGCCAGCAGTGATTTCGGGGTAGCGGGACTAGACAATGAGCAGTTCTTC; CDR3 protein: CASSDFGVAGLDNEQFF
clone size: many; V gene: TRBV7-2; J gene: TRBJ2-5; D gene: TRBD2; CDR3 DNA: TGTGCCAGCAGCTTGCGGGAGGCTACAAAGTACTTC; CDR3 protein: CASSLREATKYF
clone size: few; V gene: TRBV20-1; J gene: TRBJ2-7; D gene: -; CDR3 DNA: TGCAGTGCGATCTGGGCTCCAAGAACCTACGAGCAGTACTTC; CDR3 protein: CSAIWAPRTYEQYF
clone size: -; V gene: TRBV20-1; J gene: TRBJ2-4; D gene: TRBD2; CDR3 DNA: TGCAGTGCTAGCGTTTGGACTAGCGAGTCACTAGCCAAAAACATTCAGTACTTC; CDR3 protein: CSASVWTSESLAKNIQYF
clone size: -; V gene: TRBV3-1; J gene: TRBJ2-3; D gene: TRBD2; CDR3 DNA: TGTGCCAGCAGCCAAGACGGGATCGGGACTAGCGGAGACGTTGATACGCAGTATTTT; CDR3 protein: CASSQDGIGTSGDVDTQYF
clone size: -; V gene: TRBV5-1; J gene: TRBJ2-5; D gene: TRBD2; CDR3 DNA: TGCGCCAGCAGCCAGGGACTAGCGGGACCCCAAGAGACCCAGTACTTC; CDR3 protein: CASSQGLAGPQETQYF
clone size: many; V gene: TRBV4-2; J gene: TRBJ2-5; D gene: -; CDR3 DNA: TGTGCCAGCAGCCAAGGACAGGACCGCTACGAAGAGACCCAGTACTTC; CDR3 protein: CASSQGQDRYEETQYF
clone size: -; V gene: TRBV7-2; J gene: TRBJ1-6; D gene: TRBD1; CDR3 DNA: TGTGCCAGCAGCCGACAGGGTCGCCGGTCACCCCTCCACTTT; CDR3 protein: CASSRQGRRSPLHF
clone size: -; V gene: TRBV5-1; J gene: TRBJ1-4; D gene: TRBD1; CDR3 DNA: TGCGCCAGCAGCTTGGTGGGACAGACAACTAATGAAAAACTGTTTTTT; CDR3 protein: CASSLVGQTTNEKLFF